This passage covers 8 T cell receptor beta chains from one sample sequenced in a study of T cells after yellow fever vaccination (dated by TCRdb to the late 2010s). Sample treatment or condition, as interpreted from the label and publication: live attenuated yellow fever vaccine strain. Library preparation was by 5' RACE. Instrument used: Illumina HiSeq 2500. TCRdb reprocessed the public reads (quality trimming at Q25 with fastp, clone calling with MiXCR) and kept in-frame beta chains. Rows with one shared CDR3 protein collapse into an entry with the most common genes and DNA. The sample includes 500,000 to 650,000 distinct CDR3 sequences, with approximately 13% observed a single time. The ten largest account for around 14% of the sample. Sequencing used PBMCs, obtained on the day of the yellow fever booster vaccination. These receptors originate from a man aged 25-45 years who received the YFV17D yellow fever vaccine.

V is TRBV12-3 or TRBV12-4 and J is TRBJ2-7; TRBD1 agrees at 12 bases. This CDR3 contains 15 residues. The V and J ends lost 6 bases and 0 bases, in that order; junction bases with no gene match: 3. CDR3: CASRKGQGASYEQYF. The CDR3 DNA reads as TGTGCCAGCAGGAAGGGACAGGGGGCCTCCTACGAGCAGTACTTC.

The V and J genes are TRBV18 and TRBJ2-5; perhaps TRBD2 as D (5 bases). The V end was cut by 0 bases, the J end by 7 bases, with 15 bases between. The CDR3 spans 15 residues. Germline lookup yields CDR1 KGHSH and CDR2 LQKENI. CDR3 DNA: TGTGCCAGCTCACCACCTAGCGCCAGTTTTGGGACCCAGTACTTC. Its protein is CASSPPSASFGTQYF.

In DNA form, the CDR3 reads TGTGCCACCTCCCTCGGGCAGACCCCCAGCGAGCAGTACTTC. Residues: CATSLGQTPSEQYF. The gene calls are TRBV27 and TRBJ2-7; unclear D gene. The length of the CDR3 is 14 residues. V was trimmed by 10 bases and J by 6 bases, leaving 22 bases between them. CDR1 and CDR2 (germline): MNHEY, SMNVEV (reference sequence).

This clonotype was found a few times. The chain carries TRBV29-1 and TRBJ1-3; the match to TRBD1 covers 9 bases. This CDR3 contains 15 residues. The germline V gene encodes CDR1 SQVTM and CDR2 ANQGSEA. Unmatched junction bases numbered 7, after V lost 4 bases and J lost 3 bases. The CDR3 spells CSVADYRGLGNTIYF. CDR3 in DNA: TGCAGCGTTGCCGACTACAGGGGGCTTGGAAACACCATATATTTT.

The J gene is TRBJ2-7, the V gene TRBV10-1; tentative D call: TRBD1 (6 bases). CDR3 size: 11 residues. Germline assignment: CDR1 WNHNN and CDR2 SYGVQD (reference sequence). Trimming took 10 bases from V and 6 from J, leaving 13 bases between them. CDR3 DNA sequence: TGCGCCACCCTCTACAGGGTCGAGCAGTACTTC. As protein: CATLYRVEQYF.

In this sample, this clonotype turned up a few times. The chain combines TRBV12-3 or TRBV12-4 with TRBJ1-2; D gene uncertain. The CDR3 has 14 residues. Trimming pared 4 bases from V and 7 bases from J, leaving 16 bases between. CDR3 sequence: CASSSGVSGSGYTF. The DNA of the CDR3 is TGTGCCAGCAGTTCCGGTGTTTCAGGCTCTGGCTACACCTTC.

This clonotype was counted only a few times. The chain carries TRBV4-2 and TRBJ2-3; TRBD2 aligns across 9 bases. Per the germline V gene, CDR1 is LGHNA and CDR2 is YNFKEQ. The CDR3 covers 16 residues. After removal of 4 bases from V and 5 bases from J, the junction contained 10 bases not matched to a gene. The chain's CDR3 is CASSPNPAGGIDTQYF. Written as DNA, the CDR3 is TGTGCCAGCAGCCCGAACCCTGCGGGAGGGATAGATACGCAGTATTTT.

The chain joins TRBV20-1 to TRBJ1-4; D gene uncertain. The CDR3 extends over 17 amino acids. Trimming removed 0 bases at V and 0 bases at J, with 14 bases between. CDR1 is DFQATT and CDR2 is SNEGSKA in the germline V gene (reference sequence). The CDR3 loop reads CSARDQVLSSTNEKLFF. In nucleotides, the CDR3 is TGCAGTGCTAGAGATCAGGTTCTATCTTCAACTAATGAAAAACTGTTTTTT.